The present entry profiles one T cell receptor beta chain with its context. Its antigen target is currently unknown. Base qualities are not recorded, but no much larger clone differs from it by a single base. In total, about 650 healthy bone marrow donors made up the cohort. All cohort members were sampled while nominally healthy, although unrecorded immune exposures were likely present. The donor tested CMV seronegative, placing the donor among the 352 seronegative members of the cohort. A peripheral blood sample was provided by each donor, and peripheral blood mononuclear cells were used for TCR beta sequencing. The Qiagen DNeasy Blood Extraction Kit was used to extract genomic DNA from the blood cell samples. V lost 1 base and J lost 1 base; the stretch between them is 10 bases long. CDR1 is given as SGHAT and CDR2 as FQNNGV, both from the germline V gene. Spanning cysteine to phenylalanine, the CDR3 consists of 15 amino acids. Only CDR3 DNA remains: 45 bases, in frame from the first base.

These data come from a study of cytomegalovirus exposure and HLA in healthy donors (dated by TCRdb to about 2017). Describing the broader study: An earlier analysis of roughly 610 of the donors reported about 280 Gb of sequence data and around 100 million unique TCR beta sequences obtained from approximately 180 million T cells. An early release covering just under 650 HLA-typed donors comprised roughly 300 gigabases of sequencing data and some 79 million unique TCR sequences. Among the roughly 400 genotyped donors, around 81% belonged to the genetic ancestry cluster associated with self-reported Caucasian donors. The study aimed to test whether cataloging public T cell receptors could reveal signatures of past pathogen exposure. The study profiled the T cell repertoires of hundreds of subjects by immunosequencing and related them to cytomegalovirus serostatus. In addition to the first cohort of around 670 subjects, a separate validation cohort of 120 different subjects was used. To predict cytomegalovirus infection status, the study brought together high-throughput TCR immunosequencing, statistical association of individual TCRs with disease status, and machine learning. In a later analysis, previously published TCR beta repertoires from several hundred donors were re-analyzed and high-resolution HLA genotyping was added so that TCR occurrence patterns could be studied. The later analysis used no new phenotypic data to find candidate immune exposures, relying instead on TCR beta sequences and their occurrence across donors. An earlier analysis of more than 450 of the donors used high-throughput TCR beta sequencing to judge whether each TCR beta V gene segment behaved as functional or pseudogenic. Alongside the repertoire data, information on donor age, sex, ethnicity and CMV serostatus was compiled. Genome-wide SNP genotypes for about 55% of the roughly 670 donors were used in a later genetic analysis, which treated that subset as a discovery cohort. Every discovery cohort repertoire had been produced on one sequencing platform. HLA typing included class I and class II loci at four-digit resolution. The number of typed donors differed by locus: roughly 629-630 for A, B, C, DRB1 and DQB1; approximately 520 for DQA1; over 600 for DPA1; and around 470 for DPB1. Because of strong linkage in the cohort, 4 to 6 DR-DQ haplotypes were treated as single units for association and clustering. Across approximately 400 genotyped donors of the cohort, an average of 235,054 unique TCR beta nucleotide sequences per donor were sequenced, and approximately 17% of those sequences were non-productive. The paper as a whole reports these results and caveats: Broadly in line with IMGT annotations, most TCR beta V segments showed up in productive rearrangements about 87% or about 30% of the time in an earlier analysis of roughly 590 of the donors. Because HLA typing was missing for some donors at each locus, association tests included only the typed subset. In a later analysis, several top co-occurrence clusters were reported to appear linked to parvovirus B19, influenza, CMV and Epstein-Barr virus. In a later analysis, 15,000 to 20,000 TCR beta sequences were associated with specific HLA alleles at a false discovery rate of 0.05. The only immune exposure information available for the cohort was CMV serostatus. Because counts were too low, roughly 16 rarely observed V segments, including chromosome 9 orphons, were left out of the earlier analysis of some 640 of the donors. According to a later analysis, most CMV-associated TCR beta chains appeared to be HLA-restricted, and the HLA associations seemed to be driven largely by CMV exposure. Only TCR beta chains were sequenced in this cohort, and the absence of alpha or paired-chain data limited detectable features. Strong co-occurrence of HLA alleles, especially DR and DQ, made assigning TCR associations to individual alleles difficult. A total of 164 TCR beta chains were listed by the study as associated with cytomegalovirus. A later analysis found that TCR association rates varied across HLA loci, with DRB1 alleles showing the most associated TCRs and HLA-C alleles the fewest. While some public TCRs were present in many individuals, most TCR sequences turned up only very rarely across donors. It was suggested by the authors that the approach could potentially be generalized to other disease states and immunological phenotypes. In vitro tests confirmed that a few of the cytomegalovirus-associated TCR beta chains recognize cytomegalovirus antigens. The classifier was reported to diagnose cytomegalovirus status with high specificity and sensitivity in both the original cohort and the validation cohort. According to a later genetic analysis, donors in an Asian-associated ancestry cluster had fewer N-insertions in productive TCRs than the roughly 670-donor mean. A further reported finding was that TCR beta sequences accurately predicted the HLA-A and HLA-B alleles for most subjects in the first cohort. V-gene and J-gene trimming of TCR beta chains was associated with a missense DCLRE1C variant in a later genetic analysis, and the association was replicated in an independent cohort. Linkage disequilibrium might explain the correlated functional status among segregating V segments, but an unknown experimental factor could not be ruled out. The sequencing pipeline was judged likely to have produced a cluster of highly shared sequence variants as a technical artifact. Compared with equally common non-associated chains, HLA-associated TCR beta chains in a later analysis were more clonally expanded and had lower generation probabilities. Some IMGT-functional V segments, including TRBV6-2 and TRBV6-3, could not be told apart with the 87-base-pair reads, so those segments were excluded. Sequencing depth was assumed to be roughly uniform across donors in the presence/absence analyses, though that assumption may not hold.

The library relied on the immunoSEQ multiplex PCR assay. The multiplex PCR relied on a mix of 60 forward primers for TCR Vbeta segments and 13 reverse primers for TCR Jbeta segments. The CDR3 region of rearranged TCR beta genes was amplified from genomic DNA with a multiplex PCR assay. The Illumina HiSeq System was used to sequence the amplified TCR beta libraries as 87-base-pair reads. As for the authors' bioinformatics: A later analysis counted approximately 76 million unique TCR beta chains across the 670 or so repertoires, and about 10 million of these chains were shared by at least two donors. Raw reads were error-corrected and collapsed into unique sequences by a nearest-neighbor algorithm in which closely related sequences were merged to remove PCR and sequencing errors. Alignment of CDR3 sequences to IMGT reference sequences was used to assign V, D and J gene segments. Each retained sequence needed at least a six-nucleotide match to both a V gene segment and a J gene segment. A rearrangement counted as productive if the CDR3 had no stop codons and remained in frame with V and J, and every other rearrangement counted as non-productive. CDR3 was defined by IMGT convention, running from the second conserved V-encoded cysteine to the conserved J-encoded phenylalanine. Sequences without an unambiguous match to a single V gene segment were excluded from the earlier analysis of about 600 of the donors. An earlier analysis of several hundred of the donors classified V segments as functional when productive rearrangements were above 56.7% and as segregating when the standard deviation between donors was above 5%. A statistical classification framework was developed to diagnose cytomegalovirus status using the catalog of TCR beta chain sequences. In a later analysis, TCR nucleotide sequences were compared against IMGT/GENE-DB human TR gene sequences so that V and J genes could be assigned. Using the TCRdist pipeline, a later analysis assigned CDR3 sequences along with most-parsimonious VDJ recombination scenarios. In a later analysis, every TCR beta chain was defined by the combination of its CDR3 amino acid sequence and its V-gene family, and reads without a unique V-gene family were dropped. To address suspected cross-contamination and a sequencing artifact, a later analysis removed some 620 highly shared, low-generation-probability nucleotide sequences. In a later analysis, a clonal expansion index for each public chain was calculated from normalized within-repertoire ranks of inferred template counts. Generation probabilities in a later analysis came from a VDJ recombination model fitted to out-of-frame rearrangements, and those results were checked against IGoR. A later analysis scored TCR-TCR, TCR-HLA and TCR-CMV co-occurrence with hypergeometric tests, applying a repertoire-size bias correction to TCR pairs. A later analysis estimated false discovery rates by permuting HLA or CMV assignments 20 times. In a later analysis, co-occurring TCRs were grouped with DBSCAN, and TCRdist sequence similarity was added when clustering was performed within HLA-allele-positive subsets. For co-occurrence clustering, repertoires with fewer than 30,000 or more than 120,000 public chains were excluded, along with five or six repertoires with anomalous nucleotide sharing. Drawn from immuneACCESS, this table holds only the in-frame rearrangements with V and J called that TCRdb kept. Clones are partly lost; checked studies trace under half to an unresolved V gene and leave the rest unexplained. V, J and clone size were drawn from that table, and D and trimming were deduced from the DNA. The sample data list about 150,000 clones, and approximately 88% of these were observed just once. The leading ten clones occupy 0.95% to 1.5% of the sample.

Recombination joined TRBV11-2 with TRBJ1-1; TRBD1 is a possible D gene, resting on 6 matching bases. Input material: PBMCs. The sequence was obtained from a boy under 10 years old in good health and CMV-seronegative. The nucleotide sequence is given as TGTGCCAGCAGCTTAGTCAGGGGCAAGAACACTGAAGCTTTCTTT. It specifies CASSLVRGKNTEAFF.